The present T cell receptor (beta chain) was sequenced within a study of breast tumors, draining lymph nodes, adjacent tissues. Findings of the study overall: Tumor and nontumor repertoires were significantly more similar in luminal-like than in basal-like breast cancer. The data were judged consistent with most tumor T cells coming from lymph node and expanding in tumor.

This clonotype was seen repeatedly, ten times or more. Antigen unknown. The germline gene is not matched at one end of the junction; a read error may be the cause. MiXCR was run by TCRdb on the multiplex PCR reads, yielding one entry per CDR3 protein. There are tens of thousands of distinct CDR3 sequences in the sample; around 30% occur only once, and 8.1% lies in the top ten. CDR1 MNHNY and CDR2 SVGAGI come from the germline V gene (reference sequence). CDR3 length: 14 amino acids. Samples came from axillary lymph nodes draining the breast cancer. The material sequenced was axillary lymph node tissue. The sequence was collected from a female donor with breast cancer. Some clones in this sample may be carry-over from other donors' samples. The chain uses TRBV6-6 and TRBJ2-7, with D perhaps matching TRBD2 (7 bases). CDR3 amino acids: CASSHSGGHYEQYF. The CDR3 DNA is TGTGCCAGCAGTCACTCCGGGGGGCACTACGAGCAGTACTTC.